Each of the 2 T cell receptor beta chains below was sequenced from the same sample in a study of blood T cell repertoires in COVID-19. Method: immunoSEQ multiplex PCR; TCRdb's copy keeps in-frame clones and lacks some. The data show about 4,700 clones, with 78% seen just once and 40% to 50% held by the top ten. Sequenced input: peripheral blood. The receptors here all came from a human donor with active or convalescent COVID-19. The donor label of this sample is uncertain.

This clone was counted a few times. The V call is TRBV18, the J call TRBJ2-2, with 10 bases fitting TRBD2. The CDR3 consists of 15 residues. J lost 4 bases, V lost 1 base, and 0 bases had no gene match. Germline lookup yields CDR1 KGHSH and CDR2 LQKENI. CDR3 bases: TGTGCCAGCTCACCACTAGCGGGAGGCACCGGGGAGCTGTTTTTT. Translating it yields CASSPLAGGTGELFF. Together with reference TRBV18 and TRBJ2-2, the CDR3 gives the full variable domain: NAGVMQNPRHLVRRRGQEARLRCSPMKGHSHVYWYRQLPEEGLKFMVYLQKENIIDESGMPKERFSAEFPKEGPSILRIQQVVRGDSAAYFCASSPLAGGTGELFFGEGSRLTVL.

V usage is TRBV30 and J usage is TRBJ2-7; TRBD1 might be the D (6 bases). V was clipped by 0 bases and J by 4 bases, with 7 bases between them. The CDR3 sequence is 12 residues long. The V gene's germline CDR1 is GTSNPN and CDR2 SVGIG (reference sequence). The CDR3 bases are TGTGCCTGGAGTGTACAGGGATACGAGCAGTACTTC. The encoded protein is CAWSVQGYEQYF.